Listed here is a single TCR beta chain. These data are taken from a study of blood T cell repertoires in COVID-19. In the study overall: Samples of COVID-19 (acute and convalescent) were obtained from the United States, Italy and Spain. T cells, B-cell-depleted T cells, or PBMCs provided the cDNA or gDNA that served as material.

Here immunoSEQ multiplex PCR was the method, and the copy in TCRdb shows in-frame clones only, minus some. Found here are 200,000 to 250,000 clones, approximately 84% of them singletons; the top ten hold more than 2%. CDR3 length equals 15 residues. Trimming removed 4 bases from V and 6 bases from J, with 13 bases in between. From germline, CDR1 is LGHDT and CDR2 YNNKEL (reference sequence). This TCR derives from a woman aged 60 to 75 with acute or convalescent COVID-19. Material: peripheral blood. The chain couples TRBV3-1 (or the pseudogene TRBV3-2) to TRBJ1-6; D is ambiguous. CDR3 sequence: CASSPLGEGNSPLHF. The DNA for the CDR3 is TGTGCCAGCAGCCCCCTCGGGGAGGGTAATTCACCCCTCCACTTT.